A single sample gave rise to the 18 T cell receptor beta chains below, sequenced in a study of T-cell reconstitution after alpha-beta-depleted transplantation in children. Unique molecular identifiers were incorporated into the prepared TCRbeta library. MiXCR was run by TCRdb on the PCR reads, yielding one entry per CDR3 protein. Of about 460,000 distinct CDR3 sequences listed, approximately 13% are singletons. Source: PBMCs from the stem cell graft donor, taken from the stem cell graft. These receptors all stem from a human donor who donated a stem cell graft to a child with combined immunodeficiency.

This clonotype appeared many times. The chain links TRBV7-2 to TRBJ2-7, with a weak D call TRBD1 (5 bases). This CDR3 has 17 residues. Germline CDR1 reads SGHTA; CDR2 reads FQGNSA. The V end was cut by 0 bases, the J end by 4 bases, with 19 bases between. The CDR3 region has the DNA TGTGCCAGCAGCTTAGCCCGAATGGGGCACGACCTTTACGAGCAGTACTTC. Its translation: CASSLARMGHDLYEQYF.

The table lists this clonotype with many counts. This chain uses TRBV29-1 with TRBJ2-5, with 8 bases that match TRBD1. The V gene's germline CDR1 is SQVTM and CDR2 ANQGSEA. With V trimmed by 5 bases and J by 0 bases, 5 bases remained unmatched. The CDR3 consists of 14 residues. CDR3 amino acids: CSVRDRSYQETQYF. The CDR3 DNA reads TGCAGCGTTCGGGACAGGAGCTACCAAGAGACCCAGTACTTC.

This clonotype was seen at least ten times. This chain uses TRBV12-3 or TRBV12-4 with TRBJ2-3; D is undetermined. There are 16 residues in the CDR3. V was pared by 7 bases and J by 0 bases, with 17 bases between. CDR3 sequence reads: CASKLWNSPSTDTQYF. CDR3 nucleotides: TGTGCCAGCAAGCTCTGGAACAGCCCGAGCACAGATACGCAGTATTTT.

The table lists this clonotype with many counts. The chain joins TRBV7-8 to TRBJ1-1; weak D call: TRBD1 (5 bases). This CDR3 is built from 15 residues. In germline, CDR1 is SGHVS, CDR2 FQNEAQ. The ends were cut back, 7 bases at V and 1 base at J, with 16 bases in the middle. The CDR3 nucleotides are TGTGCCAGCAACCTGGTGGCGGGGCCGAACACTGAAGCTTTCTTT. It is translated as CASNLVAGPNTEAFF.

This clonotype was seen a few times. CDR3 residues: CSALPGSPMNTEAFF. The DNA for the CDR3 is TGCAGTGCCCTCCCCGGGTCCCCTATGAACACTGAAGCTTTCTTT. This chain joins TRBV20-1 and TRBJ1-1; no definite D call. Per germline, CDR1 DFQATT and CDR2 SNEGSKA (reference sequence). The CDR3 is made up of 15 amino acids. Trimming shortened V by 6 bases and J by 0 bases, and 17 bases separated the two germline ends.

In its sample, this clonotype was seen a few times. The rearrangement links TRBV20-1 to TRBJ2-7; 8 nucleotides match TRBD1. The ends lost 6 bases at V and 2 bases at J; junction bases unmatched: 12. Germline CDR1 reads DFQATT; CDR2 reads SNEGSKA (reference sequence). The CDR3 is made up of 15 amino acids. CDR3 nucleotides: TGCAGTGCCCACAGTACGGGACAGGCTACCTACGAGCAGTACTTC. As protein: CSAHSTGQATYEQYF.

The J gene is TRBJ2-1, the V gene TRBV21-1; TRBD2, the D gene given by the table, was not confirmed from the DNA. TRBV21-1 is deemed a pseudogene. This CDR3 contains 20 residues. The CDR3: CASSKESEREGLGIVDEQFF. As DNA, the CDR3 is TGTGCCAGCAGCAAAGAGTCGGAGCGGGAGGGCCTCGGGATCGTGGATGAGCAGTTCTTC.

V is TRBV25-1 and J is TRBJ2-3, with D tentatively TRBD2 (6 bases). The V gene's germline CDR1 is MGHDK and CDR2 SYGVNS. The CDR3 loop spans 15 amino acids. The V end was cut by 3 bases, the J end by 4 bases, with 14 bases between. CDR3 in amino acids: CASSDWGLGADTQYF. The CDR3 DNA sequence: TGTGCCAGCAGTGATTGGGGACTTGGCGCAGATACGCAGTATTTT.

This clonotype was seen ten or more times. The chain joins TRBV6-1 to TRBJ2-1; D gene ambiguous. The CDR3 length is 14 residues. Trimming took 7 bases from V and 4 from J, leaving 14 bases between them. CDR1 is MNHNS, CDR2 SASEGT, per germline. For the CDR3, the DNA is TGTGCCAGCACCCAAACGGCAGTATACAATGAGCAGTTCTTC. Translated: CASTQTAVYNEQFF.

This clonotype was observed a few times. The chain couples TRBV9 to TRBJ2-3; D is unresolved. The CDR3 totals 17 residues. Germline values: CDR1 SGDLS, CDR2 YYNGEE. V was clipped by 3 bases and J by 3 bases, with 20 bases between them. CDR3 sequence reads: CASSAQSGNLRTDTQYF. The DNA for the CDR3 is TGTGCCAGCAGCGCCCAATCGGGTAACCTTAGAACAGATACGCAGTATTTT.

This clonotype occurred a few times. The chain couples TRBV5-1 to TRBJ2-5, with D possibly matching TRBD2 (5 bases). The CDR3 consists of 16 residues. Germline assignment: CDR1 SGHRS and CDR2 YFSETQ. V was clipped by 1 base and J by 0 bases, with 13 bases between them. CDR3 sequence: CASSLRAAEYQETQYF. The DNA of the CDR3 is TGCGCCAGCAGCTTGCGAGCAGCGGAGTACCAAGAGACCCAGTACTTC.

This clonotype was seen only a few times. This chain connects TRBV6-5 to TRBJ1-2; D unresolved. V shed 6 bases and J shed 1 base, with 9 bases lying between them. In germline, CDR1 is MNHEY, CDR2 SVGAGI. CDR3 length: 13 residues. This chain's CDR3 is CASRSGSNYGYTF. CDR3 DNA: TGTGCCAGCAGAAGCGGGAGTAACTATGGCTACACCTTC.

The J gene is TRBJ2-3, the V gene TRBV14; the D call may be TRBD1 or TRBD2 (5 bases each). Looked up from germline, CDR1 is SGHDN and CDR2 is FVKESK. The CDR3 is made up of 16 amino acids. The V gene lost 4 bases and the J gene lost 5 bases, with 19 bases spanning the gap. The CDR3 nucleotides read TGTGCCAGCAGCCCTGATCCGGGACCCCCCAAAGATACGCAGTATTTT. As protein: CASSPDPGPPKDTQYF.

This clonotype turned up a few times. This rearrangement joins TRBV4-2 to TRBJ1-2, with 12 bases lining up with TRBD1. CDR1 is LGHNA, CDR2 YNFKEQ, per germline. V gave up 4 bases and J gave up 4 bases; unmatched junction bases: 4. This CDR3 is built from 15 residues. The CDR3 DNA follows: TGTGCCAGCAGCCCAAGGGGACAGGGGGCCTATGGCTACACCTTC. This encodes CASSPRGQGAYGYTF.

This clonotype showed up many times. V gene TRBV25-1 combines with J gene TRBJ2-1, with 7 bases that match TRBD1. Germline CDR1 MGHDK, CDR2 SYGVNS. CDR3 size: 13 residues. V shed 6 bases, J shed 7 bases, and the junction held 6 bases outside the gene matches. CDR3 sequence: CASRNRGRNEQFF. The CDR3, as DNA: TGTGCCAGCAGAAACAGGGGTAGGAATGAGCAGTTCTTC. The full variable domain, its missing parts supplied by reference TRBV25-1 and TRBJ2-1, is EADIYQTPRYLVIGTGKKITLECSQTMGHDKMYWYQQDPGMELHLIHYSYGVNSTEKGDLSSESTVSRIRTEHFPLTLESARPSHTSQYLCASRNRGRNEQFFGPGTRLTVL.

The chain employs TRBV6-2 or TRBV6-3 and TRBJ2-7; no definite D call. CDR3 length: 12 amino acids. V was shortened by 5 bases and J by 2 bases, with 7 bases between the two germline ends. Germline V gives CDR1 MNHEY, CDR2 SVGEGT. In nucleotides, the CDR3 is TGTGCCAGCAGTCACCTAACCTACGAGCAGTACTTC. Protein: CASSHLTYEQYF.

The chain links TRBV9 to TRBJ2-7; D gene ambiguous. The V gene's germline CDR1 is SGDLS and CDR2 YYNGEE. Trimming left V 1 base short and J 2 bases short, with 13 bases between. This CDR3 is built from 15 residues. CDR3 nucleotide sequence: TGTGCCAGCAGCGTACGTGATACAAGCCCCTACGAGCAGTACTTC. This sequence encodes CASSVRDTSPYEQYF.

The V call is TRBV18, the J call TRBJ2-3, with a tentative D call TRBD2 (7 bases). The V gene's germline CDR1 is KGHSH and CDR2 LQKENI. V was trimmed by 0 bases and J by 2 bases, leaving 15 bases between them. This CDR3 spans 17 amino acids. CDR3 sequence (DNA): TGTGCCAGCTCACCACCGGGGGCGGGGGCCTTCACAGATACGCAGTATTTT. Translated: CASSPPGAGAFTDTQYF. The full variable domain, rest sourced from reference TRBV18 and TRBJ2-3, is NAGVMQNPRHLVRRRGQEARLRCSPMKGHSHVYWYRQLPEEGLKFMVYLQKENIIDESGMPKERFSAEFPKEGPSILRIQQVVRGDSAAYFCASSPPGAGAFTDTQYFGPGTRLTVL.